These 19 T cell receptor beta chains were sequenced from one sample in a study of blood T cell repertoires in COVID-19. Produced via immunoSEQ multiplex PCR; TCRdb's table is partial and in-frame only. The profile shows 84,000 or so clones, about 83% of them singletons. The material sequenced was peripheral blood. The receptor source for this set is a man between 65 and 79 years old with COVID-19, enrolled during active disease.

The chain links TRBV4-2 to TRBJ2-3, with 8 bases that match TRBD2. The V gene end was trimmed by 0 bases and the J gene end by 7 bases; junction bases not matched to a gene: 9. Germline CDR1 and CDR2: LGHNA and YNFKEQ. There are 16 residues in the CDR3. The CDR3: CASSQDLREVGNTQYF. Here the CDR3 DNA reads TGTGCCAGCAGCCAAGACTTGCGGGAGGTCGGGAATACGCAGTATTTT.

The rearrangement links TRBV11-2 to TRBJ2-1; 7 bases align to TRBD1. V dropped 2 bases and J dropped 4; count of bases not matched to a gene: 5. The CDR3 has 15 residues. Looked up from germline, CDR1 is SGHAT and CDR2 is FQNNGV. The DNA of the CDR3 is TGTGCCAGCAGCTTATTCCCGGGACAGTACAATGAGCAGTTCTTC. It translates to CASSLFPGQYNEQFF.

The chain joins TRBV19 to TRBJ1-1; D is uncertain. This CDR3 contains 12 residues. Germline CDR1 LNHDA, CDR2 SQIVND (reference sequence). V lost 7 bases and J 4 bases, leaving 10 bases between the germline ends. CDR3 sequence (DNA): TGTGCCAGTACCCTGGAGGGCACTGAAGCTTTCTTT. Its translation is CASTLEGTEAFF.

This clone has just one count. The chain joins TRBV11-1 to TRBJ2-5, with D uncertain. The CDR3 is 13 amino acids. Germline lookup yields CDR1 SGHAT and CDR2 FQDESV (reference sequence). Trimming removed 1 base at V and 2 bases at J, with 5 bases between. The CDR3 sequence is CASSLGRQETQYF. The CDR3 region has the DNA TGTGCCAGCAGCTTAGGGCGGCAAGAGACCCAGTACTTC.

The chain carries TRBV6-5 and TRBJ1-1, with 7 bases lining up with TRBD1. This CDR3 is 13 amino acids long. Germline CDR1 reads MNHEY; CDR2 reads SVGAGI. J lost 1 base, V lost 6 bases, and 2 bases had no gene match. The CDR3 reads CASRGQRNTEAFF. The CDR3 DNA is TGTGCCAGCAGGGGACAGAGGAACACTGAAGCTTTCTTT.

The rearrangement links TRBV14 to TRBJ2-7; no definite D call. Germline V CDR1 and CDR2: SGHDN, FVKESK. V lost 0 bases and J lost 4, with 10 bases in between. The CDR3 has 14 residues. DNA for the CDR3: TGTGCCAGCAGCCAAGAGAGCATCCTTTACGAGCAGTACTTC. Its protein is CASSQESILYEQYF.

The CDR3 DNA reads as TGTGCCAGCAGTTACTCGGGCAGGGGAGATGAGCAGTTCTTC. It is translated as CASSYSGRGDEQFF. The chain employs TRBV6-5 and TRBJ2-1; maybe TRBD1 (6 bases). The CDR3 length is 14 residues. Per germline, CDR1 MNHEY and CDR2 SVGAGI. With 0 bases removed from V and 8 bases from J, the gap between germline ends came to 11 bases.

The chain is built from TRBV28 and TRBJ1-5, with D perhaps matching TRBD1 (6 bases). The CDR3 totals 15 residues. V was shortened by 5 bases and J by 1 base, with 12 bases between the two germline ends. The germline gives CDR1 MDHEN, CDR2 SYDVKM. The CDR3 loop reads CASSTPTGSNQPQHF. In nucleotides, the CDR3 is TGTGCCAGCAGTACCCCCACAGGGAGCAATCAGCCCCAGCATTTT.

The chain is built from TRBV7-2 and TRBJ2-2, with a possible D match to TRBD2 (5 bases). The length of the CDR3 is 16 residues. V shed 3 bases and J shed 3 bases, with 14 bases lying between them. CDR1 is SGHTA, CDR2 FQGNSA, per germline. CDR3 sequence (DNA): TGTGCCAGCAGCTTTTCTAGCTGGAGTGACACCGGGGAGCTGTTTTTT. Protein sequence: CASSFSSWSDTGELFF.

The chain links TRBV7-3 to TRBJ1-1; 9 bases match TRBD1. Losses at the gene ends were 3 bases for V and 4 bases for J; bases not matched to a gene: 6. Germline V gene lookup returns CDR1 SGHTA and CDR2 FQGTGA. The CDR3 sequence is 15 residues long. CDR3 in DNA: TGTGCCAGCAGCTTTACCGGGACAGGGACCACTGAAGCTTTCTTT. Its protein is CASSFTGTGTTEAFF.

This chain connects TRBV9 to TRBJ2-1; 15 bases are a match to TRBD2. The CDR3 loop spans 18 amino acids. Per the germline V gene, CDR1 is SGDLS and CDR2 is YYNGEE. The ends lost 4 bases at V and 1 base at J; junction bases unmatched: 6. The CDR3 sequence: CASSPRTSGRDSYNEQFF. In nucleotides, the CDR3 is TGTGCCAGCAGCCCGAGGACTAGCGGGAGGGATTCCTACAATGAGCAGTTCTTC.

The rearrangement links TRBV7-2 to TRBJ1-5, with 10 bases identical to TRBD1. The germline gives CDR1 SGHTA, CDR2 FQGNSA. This CDR3 region has 15 residues. Losses at the gene ends were 5 bases for V and 2 bases for J; bases not matched to a gene: 3. The CDR3, as DNA: TGTGCCAGCAGCCCCGGACAGGGGGGCAATCAGCCCCAGCATTTT. Translation gives CASSPGQGGNQPQHF. Full variable domain (missing parts from reference TRBV7-2 and TRBJ1-5): GAGVSQSPSNKVTEKGKDVELRCDPISGHTALYWYRQSLGQGLEFLIYFQGNSAPDKSGLPSDRFSAERTGGSVSTLTIQRTQQEDSAVYLCASSPGQGGNQPQHFGDGTRLSIL.

This clone appeared a single time. The chain links TRBV10-3 to TRBJ2-1, with TRBD1 identical over 8 bases. V was pared by 4 bases and J by 8 bases, with 16 bases of the junction left unmatched. Germline-derived CDR1 and CDR2 are ENHRY and SYGVKD. This CDR3 has 17 amino acids. The chain's CDR3 is CAISAMTGVSTLDEQFF. Here the CDR3 DNA reads TGTGCCATCAGTGCGATGACAGGGGTTAGTACCTTAGATGAGCAGTTCTTC.

The V and J genes are TRBV5-4 and TRBJ2-7; maybe TRBD1 (6 bases). V was cut by 4 bases and J by 3 bases, with 11 bases left in between. Germline lookup yields CDR1 SGHNT and CDR2 YYREEE (reference sequence). CDR3 size: 13 residues. Here the CDR3 DNA reads TGTGCCAGCAGCCCGGGACAACTCTACGAGCAGTACTTC. Translation: CASSPGQLYEQYF.

This rearrangement joins TRBV9 to TRBJ1-1; no firm D call. V dropped 0 bases and J dropped 2 bases, with 5 bases sitting between them. Germline V gene lookup returns CDR1 SGDLS and CDR2 YYNGEE. The CDR3 is 13 residues long. CDR3 DNA sequence: TGTGCCAGCAGCGTAGACCTAAACACTGAAGCTTTCTTT. Amino acids: CASSVDLNTEAFF. The full variable domain, with the rest looked up from reference TRBV9 and TRBJ1-1, is DSGVTQTPKHLITATGQRVTLRCSPRSGDLSVYWYQQSLDQGLQFLIQYYNGEERAKGNILERFSAQQFPDLHSELNLSSLELGDSALYFCASSVDLNTEAFFGQGTRLTVV.

The chain has TRBV4-2 and TRBJ2-3; D possibly corresponds to TRBD2 (5 bases). The CDR3 has 15 residues. Trimming stripped 7 bases from V and 5 bases from J, with 19 bases between. Germline V CDR1 and CDR2: LGHNA, YNFKEQ. Here the CDR3 DNA reads TGTGCCAGCACCCGAGACCCGATCGGGAAAGATACGCAGTATTTT. Protein product: CASTRDPIGKDTQYF.

This clone was found a few times. This chain links TRBV11-2 with TRBJ2-7; a possible D gene is TRBD1 (5 bases). Germline V gene lookup returns CDR1 SGHAT and CDR2 FQNNGV. V was clipped by 4 bases and J by 2 bases, with 12 bases between them. The CDR3 is 14 amino acids. CDR3 sequence (DNA): TGTGCCAGCAGCTCCGCCGGACAAACCTACGAGCAGTACTTC. Translated: CASSSAGQTYEQYF.

The J gene is TRBJ1-2, the V gene TRBV5-5, with TRBD1 matching 10 bases. Unmatched junction bases numbered 9, after V lost 3 bases and J lost 4 bases. Looked up from germline, CDR1 is SGHKS and CDR2 is YYEKEE (reference sequence). CDR3 length: 16 residues. CDR3 in DNA: TGTGCCAGCAGCTCCGGGACAGGGGACGGCGGCTATGGCTACACCTTC. It is translated as CASSSGTGDGGYGYTF.

CDR3: CAWRAGTQTTYEQYF. The CDR3 nucleotides are TGTGCCTGGAGGGCCGGGACACAAACTACCTACGAGCAGTACTTC. The V call is TRBV30, the J call TRBJ2-7; D is possibly TRBD1 (6 bases). Germline CDR1 is GTSNPN and CDR2 is SVGIG (reference sequence). The CDR3 loop spans 15 amino acids. With 3 bases removed from V and 2 bases from J, the gap between germline ends came to 17 bases.